This is a list of T cell receptor beta chains from one sample in a study of blood T cell repertoires in COVID-19. The data were produced by immunoSEQ multiplex PCR, yet TCRdb's version contains in-frame clones alone and is incomplete. The table shows about 170,000 clones, with about four fifths occurring only once. The material sequenced was peripheral blood. Receptor source: a woman at least 80 years old with COVID-19, enrolled during active disease. Each CDR3 is given with its conserved first and last residue. A D gene is named only where the DNA matches it firmly. Some rows mark clone size as missing; the rest say once, few, many or name a class of expanded clone.

TRBV27,NA,TRBJ2-7,TRBD2,TGTGCCAGCAGTGCCTTCGTTCTAGCGGGTTTTACCTACGAGCAGTACTTC,CASSAFVLAGFTYEQYF
TRBV19,NA,TRBJ1-6,TRBD1,TGTGCCAGCCGGGACAGGGGGCAGGATTCACCCCTCCACTTT,CASRDRGQDSPLHF
TRBV27,NA,TRBJ2-7,TRBD2,TGTGCCAGCAGTTTATCGGAGCGGGGGGGCCGGAACTACGAGCAGTACTTC,CASSLSERGGRNYEQYF
TRBV10-2,NA,TRBJ1-5,NA,TGCGCCAGCAGTGAGCCCCGGCCCGGGGGACAGCCCCAGCATTTT,CASSEPRPGGQPQHF
TRBV12-3/TRBV12-4,once,TRBJ2-3,NA,TGTGCCAGCAAGTCTAGTTTCACAGATACGCAGTATTTT,CASKSSFTDTQYF
TRBV28,NA,TRBJ1-2,NA,TGTGCCAGCAGTTTCAGGGGCAGGGATGGCTACACCTTC,CASSFRGRDGYTF
TRBV19,NA,TRBJ2-1,TRBD2,TGTGCCAGTAGTATCCGACTAGCGGGAGTCGTGGAGCAGTTCTTC,CASSIRLAGVVEQFF
TRBV11-2,few,TRBJ1-1,NA,TGTGCCAGCAGCTTAGGAGGAGACGCGGGAAGATTAGCGAACACTGAAGCTTTCTTT,CASSLGGDAGRLANTEAFF
TRBV19,once,TRBJ1-2,TRBD1,TGTGCCAGTACCCAGTGGGACAGGGGCAACTATGGCTACACCTTC,CASTQWDRGNYGYTF
TRBV6-4,NA,TRBJ1-1,TRBD1,TGTGCCAGCAGTGAACAGGGGGGTGGCACTGAAGCTTTCTTT,CASSEQGGGTEAFF
TRBV7-6,NA,TRBJ2-3,NA,TGTGCCAGCTCAGAACAGGGGACTGCCGTGAATACGCAGTATTTT,CASSEQGTAVNTQYF
TRBV6-2/TRBV6-3,NA,TRBJ2-5,TRBD2,TGTGCCAGCAGACCTAGCGGGGGGGGCGAGACCCAGTACTTC,CASRPSGGGETQYF
TRBV30,NA,TRBJ1-2,NA,TGTGCCTCGGCGGGGGGGCGAGGCTATGGCTACACCTTC,CASAGGRGYGYTF
TRBV15,NA,TRBJ1-5,NA,TGTGCCACCAGCAGAGATTCCGGGAATCAGCCCCAGCATTTT,CATSRDSGNQPQHF
TRBV19,NA,TRBJ1-5,NA,TGTGCCAGCATTAGGGGGGGTGTCGGAGATCAGCCCCAGCATTTT,CASIRGGVGDQPQHF
TRBV19,NA,TRBJ1-6,TRBD1,TGTGCCAGTAGTGCGGGGACAGGGAAAAATTCACCCCTCCACTTT,CASSAGTGKNSPLHF
TRBV5-1,NA,TRBJ2-5,NA,TGCGCCAGCAGCTTGCGAGCTGGGGAGTTCCAAGAGACCCAGTACTTC,CASSLRAGEFQETQYF
TRBV3-1/TRBV3-2,NA,TRBJ2-5,NA,TGTGCCAGCAGCCGAGGACTCATCCACGCCCAAGAGACCCAGTACTTC,CASSRGLIHAQETQYF
TRBV28,once,TRBJ2-7,NA,TGTGCCAGCAGAACAGGGTATGGTCCCGAGCAGTACTTC,CASRTGYGPEQYF
TRBV3-1/TRBV3-2,NA,TRBJ1-4,NA,TGTGCCAGCAGCCAAGGCGGGGGGTCTTTTGAAAAACTGTTTTTT,CASSQGGGSFEKLFF
TRBV5-1,NA,TRBJ1-2,NA,TGCGCCAGCAGCTGGGAGGCCTCTAACTATGGCTACACCTTC,CASSWEASNYGYTF